The next 25 T cell receptor beta chains were all read from a single sample in a study of preoperative IRX-2 immunotherapy in early breast cancer. Only in-frame clones appear in the TCRdb table, and some are missing; sequencing was by immunoSEQ multiplex PCR. This table holds 40,000 to 50,000 clones, 70% to 80% found once. Stated treatment: preoperative locoregional IRX-2 cytokine immunotherapy. The sample in question was tumor tissue, obtained after IRX-2 immunotherapy. These receptors were taken from a human donor with breast cancer.

This clone was seen just once. The chain is built from TRBV6-7 and TRBJ2-6, with 10 nucleotides matching TRBD1. TRBV6-7 carries the ORF label, with uncertain function. J lost 2 bases, V lost 4 bases, and 5 bases had no gene match. The CDR3 is 17 amino acids. CDR3 coding DNA: TGTGCCAGCAGTTTGGAGACAGGGGGCACTGGGGCCAACGTCCTGACTTTC. This sequence encodes CASSLETGGTGANVLTF.

The rearrangement links TRBV6-8 to TRBJ2-7; possibly TRBD1 or TRBD2 for D (5 bases each). Deletions cut 6 bases from V and 2 bases from J, with 17 bases between. Germline values: CDR1 MNHGY, CDR2 SAAAGT. This CDR3 is 15 amino acids long. The CDR3 nucleotides are TGTGCCAGCAGGGTTAACACAGGACTCCCCTACGAGCAGTACTTC. This sequence encodes CASRVNTGLPYEQYF.

V gene TRBV6-8 combines with J gene TRBJ1-1; 8 bases fit TRBD1. Germline-derived CDR1 and CDR2 are MNHGY and SAAAGT. V lost 7 bases, J lost 5 bases, and 6 bases stayed unmatched. CDR3 length: 13 amino acids. CDR3 in amino acids: CASKDRGGTEAFF. DNA of the CDR3: TGTGCCAGCAAAGACAGGGGAGGGACTGAAGCTTTCTTT.

This chain connects TRBV18 to TRBJ2-3; possibly TRBD2 for D (6 bases). CDR1 is KGHSH, CDR2 LQKENI, per germline. V was pared by 3 bases and J by 6 bases, with 28 bases between. The CDR3 covers 19 residues. CDR3 DNA sequence: TGTGCCAGCTCACCTTATAAAACGGAGGGGTCGTTTAATCCGGATACGCAGTATTTT. Translating gives CASSPYKTEGSFNPDTQYF. Looking up the rest from reference TRBV18 and TRBJ2-3 gives the full variable domain: NAGVMQNPRHLVRRRGQEARLRCSPMKGHSHVYWYRQLPEEGLKFMVYLQKENIIDESGMPKERFSAEFPKEGPSILRIQQVVRGDSAAYFCASSPYKTEGSFNPDTQYFGPGTRLTVL.

This clone was detected once. The J gene is TRBJ2-7, the V gene TRBV6-8; TRBD1 agrees at 8 bases. Unmatched junction bases numbered 7, after V lost 7 bases and J lost 2 bases. CDR1 MNHGY and CDR2 SAAAGT come from the germline V gene. This CDR3 is built from 14 residues. The CDR3 protein is CASTKDRAPYEQYF. The CDR3 bases are TGTGCCAGCACCAAGGACAGGGCCCCCTACGAGCAGTACTTC.

J is TRBJ2-7 and V is TRBV19; no clear D gene. The V and J ends lost 5 bases and 2 bases respectively, with 10 bases between them. Germline lookup yields CDR1 LNHDA and CDR2 SQIVND (reference sequence). This CDR3 is 13 amino acids long. The CDR3 spells CASSVKGTYEQYF. The CDR3 region has the DNA TGTGCCAGTAGTGTTAAAGGGACCTACGAGCAGTACTTC.

The chain joins TRBV6-8 to TRBJ1-3; TRBD1 aligns across 7 bases. The trim removed 5 bases at V and 0 bases at J, leaving 4 bases unmatched. Germline CDR1 reads MNHGY; CDR2 reads SAAAGT. The CDR3 length is 15 residues. The CDR3 DNA reads TGTGCCAGCAGTCTACAGGGGACCTCTGGAAACACCATATATTTT. Encoded protein: CASSLQGTSGNTIYF.

The chain uses TRBV28 and TRBJ1-1; D remains unclear. The V end was cut by 8 bases, the J end by 3 bases, with 13 bases between. CDR1 is MDHEN, CDR2 SYDVKM, per germline. This CDR3 is 13 amino acids long. Here the CDR3 reads CASQRAKDTEAFF. CDR3 DNA sequence: TGTGCCAGCCAGAGAGCGAAGGACACTGAAGCTTTCTTT.

This clone has a single count. This chain connects TRBV6-8 to TRBJ1-1; 7 bases align to TRBD1. The V gene's germline CDR1 is MNHGY and CDR2 SAAAGT. The length of the CDR3 is 16 residues. V gave up 2 bases and J gave up 0 bases; unmatched junction bases: 6. In DNA form, the CDR3 reads TGTGCCAGCAGTTACCGAGGCAGGGGGGTGAACACTGAAGCTTTCTTT. Protein: CASSYRGRGVNTEAFF.

The chain is built from TRBV7-1 and TRBJ1-4; D gene uncertain. TRBV7-1 is an open reading frame whose function is uncertain. Trimming took off 5 bases at V and 0 bases at J, with 4 bases between the two ends. The CDR3 covers 13 residues. CDR3 in DNA: TGTGCCAGCAGCGATGCAACTAATGAAAAACTGTTTTTT. Translation: CASSDATNEKLFF.

This rearrangement joins TRBV28 to TRBJ2-7; unclear D gene. Trimming took off 3 bases at V and 1 base at J, with 10 bases between the two ends. The CDR3 runs to 14 residues. Germline CDR1 reads MDHEN; CDR2 reads SYDVKM. The CDR3 DNA follows: TGTGCCAGCAGTTTTAACCCACTATCCTACGAGCAGTACTTC. Translated, it gives CASSFNPLSYEQYF.

A single count supports this clone. This chain connects TRBV19 to TRBJ2-3; a possible D gene is TRBD1 (5 bases). From germline, CDR1 is LNHDA and CDR2 SQIVND (reference sequence). CDR3 length: 16 residues. V lost 6 bases to trimming and J lost 2 bases, with 18 bases between them. This CDR3 reads CASSPFQGQDTDTQYF. The DNA of the CDR3 is TGTGCCAGTAGCCCTTTCCAAGGACAAGACACAGATACGCAGTATTTT.

The chain couples TRBV23-1 to TRBJ2-7; D is possibly TRBD2 (7 bases). TRBV23-1 qualifies as an ORF whose function is uncertain. Trimming took 6 bases from V and 6 from J, leaving 15 bases between them. The CDR3 totals 13 residues. CDR3 in DNA: TGCGCCAGCAGCTTGAACAGGGAGGGCGAGCAGTACTTC. Its protein product is CASSLNREGEQYF.

The chain combines TRBV30 with TRBJ2-3; TRBD1 matches 7 bases. The germline V gene has CDR1 GTSNPN and CDR2 SVGIG (reference sequence). The CDR3 has 14 amino acids. The V segment lost 2 bases and the J segment 5 bases; nucleotides outside the gene matches: 7. CDR3 bases: TGTGCCTGGAGTCTAAGGGGGCCAGGAGATACGCAGTATTTT. Encoded protein: CAWSLRGPGDTQYF.

This clone was observed a handful of times. The genes are TRBV19 and TRBJ2-1, with D possibly matching TRBD2 (6 bases). The CDR3 is 15 amino acids. Germline CDR1 and CDR2: LNHDA and SQIVND (reference sequence). The V end lost 5 bases, the J end lost 0 bases, and 11 bases lay between the germline ends. CDR3 residues: CASSFPGGSYNEQFF. The DNA for the CDR3 is TGTGCCAGTAGTTTTCCCGGGGGCTCCTACAATGAGCAGTTCTTC.

The chain combines TRBV18 with TRBJ2-2; 10 bases fit TRBD2. The CDR3 loop spans 14 amino acids. The J segment lost 5 bases and the V segment lost 6 bases, leaving 3 bases of the junction unmatched. CDR1 is KGHSH, CDR2 LQKENI, per germline. The chain's CDR3 is CASSELAGTGELFF. The CDR3 region has the DNA TGTGCCAGCTCTGAACTAGCGGGGACCGGGGAGCTGTTTTTT.

This chain connects TRBV28 to TRBJ1-2; D remains unclear. The V and J ends lost 8 bases and 3 bases respectively, with 16 bases between them. The CDR3 loop spans 14 amino acids. CDR1 and CDR2 (germline): MDHEN, SYDVKM. The CDR3 spells CASSSEGEHYGYTF. Here the CDR3 DNA reads TGTGCCAGCTCCTCGGAAGGCGAGCACTATGGCTACACCTTC.

The gene calls are TRBV29-1 and TRBJ1-6, with 8 nucleotides matching TRBD1. Germline V gives CDR1 SQVTM, CDR2 ANQGSEA. With V trimmed by 4 bases and J by 7 bases, 6 bases remained unmatched. The length of the CDR3 is 14 residues. This CDR3 reads CSVGTGRENSPLHF. The CDR3 DNA follows: TGCAGCGTTGGGACAGGGCGGGAGAATTCACCCCTCCACTTT.

The rearrangement joins TRBV6-8 to TRBJ2-7; D may correspond to TRBD1 or TRBD2 (5 bases each). Trimming cost V 2 bases and J 4 bases, with 15 bases left between them. This CDR3 has 15 residues. CDR1 is MNHGY, CDR2 SAAAGT, per germline. The CDR3 DNA reads as TGTGCCAGCAGTTACGGGACGGATACTAGTTACGAGCAGTACTTC. Its protein is CASSYGTDTSYEQYF.

This clone was observed a few times. The chain combines TRBV11-3 with TRBJ1-1, with TRBD1 as a possible D gene (5 bases). CDR3 length equals 14 residues. The V end lost 5 bases, the J end lost 1 base, and 11 bases lay between the germline ends. CDR1 and CDR2 (germline): SGHNT, YENEEA. CDR3 sequence: CASSQGLGNTEAFF. The DNA of the CDR3 is TGTGCCAGCAGCCAGGGACTGGGGAACACTGAAGCTTTCTTT. Full variable domain (missing parts from reference TRBV11-3 and TRBJ1-1): EAGVVQSPRYKIIEKKQPVAFWCNPISGHNTLYWYLQNLGQGPELLIRYENEEAVDDSQLPKDRFSAERLKGVDSTLKIQPAELGDSAVYLCASSQGLGNTEAFFGQGTRLTVV.

V and J are TRBV5-1 and TRBJ1-2; D is unresolved. Trimming shortened V by 4 bases and J by 7 bases, and 17 bases separated the two germline ends. The CDR3 sequence is 14 residues long. Germline V gene sequence: CDR1 SGHRS, CDR2 YFSETQ. CDR3 region: CASSLLGPAGGYTF. Written as DNA, the CDR3 is TGCGCCAGCAGCCTTCTGGGCCCCGCGGGTGGCTACACCTTC.

The V and J genes are TRBV14 and TRBJ2-3; D is unclear. With 2 bases removed from V and 6 bases from J, the gap between germline ends came to 6 bases. Germline-derived CDR1 and CDR2 are SGHDN and FVKESK. The CDR3 is 12 residues long. The CDR3 nucleotides read TGTGCCAGCAGCCAAACAGTCGATACGCAGTATTTT. It yields the protein CASSQTVDTQYF.

On this clone: A read error may account for a junction end that differs from germline. V usage is TRBV28 and J usage is TRBJ2-1; TRBD1 matches 9 bases. The V gene's germline CDR1 is MDHEN and CDR2 SYDVKM. There are 12 residues in the CDR3. The CDR3 loop reads CASRLYGQGLFF. The CDR3 nucleotides are TGTGCCAGCAGATTATATGGACAGGGGCTGTTCTTC.

V is TRBV7-4 and J is TRBJ2-1; 11 nucleotides align to TRBD2. The ends lost 4 bases at V and 5 bases at J; junction bases unmatched: 7. Germline loops: CDR1 SGHVT, CDR2 SQSDAQ. The CDR3 sequence is 16 residues long. In nucleotides, the CDR3 is TGTGCCAGCAGCTCCCCCATACTAGCGGGAGACAATGAGCAGTTCTTC. This translates into CASSSPILAGDNEQFF.

The chain carries TRBV5-1 and TRBJ1-3; the D gene is possibly TRBD1 (6 bases). V shed 4 bases and J shed 0 bases, with 11 bases lying between them. Germline V CDR1 and CDR2: SGHRS, YFSETQ. This CDR3 comprises 15 residues. DNA of the CDR3: TGCGCCAGCAGCCTTTCAGGGGACTCTGGAAACACCATATATTTT. Protein sequence: CASSLSGDSGNTIYF.